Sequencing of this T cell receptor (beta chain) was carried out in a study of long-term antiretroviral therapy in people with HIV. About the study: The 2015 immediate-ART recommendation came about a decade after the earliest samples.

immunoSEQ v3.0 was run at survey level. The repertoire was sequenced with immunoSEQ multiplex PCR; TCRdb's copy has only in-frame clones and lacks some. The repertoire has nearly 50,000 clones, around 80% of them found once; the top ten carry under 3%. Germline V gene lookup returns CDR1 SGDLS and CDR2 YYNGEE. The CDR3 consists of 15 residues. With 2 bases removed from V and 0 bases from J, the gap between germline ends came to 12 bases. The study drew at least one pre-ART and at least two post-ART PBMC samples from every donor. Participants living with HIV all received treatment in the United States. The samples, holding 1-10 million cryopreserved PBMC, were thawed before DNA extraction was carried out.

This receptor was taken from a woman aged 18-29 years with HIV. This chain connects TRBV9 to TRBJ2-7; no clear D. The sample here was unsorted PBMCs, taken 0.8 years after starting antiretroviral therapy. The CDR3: CASSVGQTPSYEQYF. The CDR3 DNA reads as TGTGCCAGCAGCGTGGGTCAGACTCCCTCCTACGAGCAGTACTTC.